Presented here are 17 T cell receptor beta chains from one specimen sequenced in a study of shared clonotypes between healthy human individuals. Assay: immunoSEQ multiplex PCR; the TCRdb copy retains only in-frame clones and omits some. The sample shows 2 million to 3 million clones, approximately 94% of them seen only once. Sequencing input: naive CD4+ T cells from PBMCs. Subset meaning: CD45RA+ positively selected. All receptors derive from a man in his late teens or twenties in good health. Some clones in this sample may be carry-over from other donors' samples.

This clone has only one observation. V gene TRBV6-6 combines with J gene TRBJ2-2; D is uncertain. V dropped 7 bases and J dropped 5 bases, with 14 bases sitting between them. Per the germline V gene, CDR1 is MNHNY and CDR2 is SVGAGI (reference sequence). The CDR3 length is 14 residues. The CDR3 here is CASNPRGGTGELFF. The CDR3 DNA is TGTGCCAGCAACCCCCGCGGTGGTACCGGGGAGCTGTTTTTT.

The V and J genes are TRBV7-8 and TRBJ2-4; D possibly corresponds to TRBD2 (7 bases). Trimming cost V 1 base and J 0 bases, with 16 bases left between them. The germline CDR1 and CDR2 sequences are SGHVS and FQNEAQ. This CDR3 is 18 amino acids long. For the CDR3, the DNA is TGTGCCAGCAGCTTAGGAGGATGGGGGGGCGCAGCCAAAAACATTCAGTACTTC. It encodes CASSLGGWGGAAKNIQYF. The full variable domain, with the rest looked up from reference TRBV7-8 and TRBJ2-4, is GAGVSQSPRYKVAKRGQDVALRCDPISGHVSLFWYQQALGQGPEFLTYFQNEAQLDKSGLPSDRFFAERPEGSVSTLKIQRTQQEDSAVYLCASSLGGWGGAAKNIQYFGAGTRLSVL.

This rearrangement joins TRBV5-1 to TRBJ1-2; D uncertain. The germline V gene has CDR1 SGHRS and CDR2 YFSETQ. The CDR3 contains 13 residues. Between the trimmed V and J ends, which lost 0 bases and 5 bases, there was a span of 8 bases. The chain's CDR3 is CASSLVDIYGYTF. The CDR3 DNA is TGCGCCAGCAGCTTGGTCGACATATATGGCTACACCTTC.

The DNA for the CDR3 is TGTGCCAGCAGCAAAAGGTGCCACCAGCCCCAGCATTTT. As protein: CASSKRCHQPQHF. The chain combines TRBV21-1 with TRBJ1-5. TRBV21-1 is classified as a pseudogene. The CDR3 is 13 residues long.

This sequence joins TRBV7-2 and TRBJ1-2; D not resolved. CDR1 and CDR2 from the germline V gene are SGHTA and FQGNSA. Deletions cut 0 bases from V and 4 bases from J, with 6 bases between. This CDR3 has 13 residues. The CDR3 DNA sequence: TGTGCCAGCAGCTTAGCGGGGTTCTATGGCTACACCTTC. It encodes CASSLAGFYGYTF.

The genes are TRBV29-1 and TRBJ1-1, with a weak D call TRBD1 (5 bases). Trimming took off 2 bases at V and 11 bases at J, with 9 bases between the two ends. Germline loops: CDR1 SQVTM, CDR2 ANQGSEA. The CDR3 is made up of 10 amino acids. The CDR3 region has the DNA TGCAGCGTTGAAACACGGGGGGCTTTCTTT. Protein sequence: CSVETRGAFF.

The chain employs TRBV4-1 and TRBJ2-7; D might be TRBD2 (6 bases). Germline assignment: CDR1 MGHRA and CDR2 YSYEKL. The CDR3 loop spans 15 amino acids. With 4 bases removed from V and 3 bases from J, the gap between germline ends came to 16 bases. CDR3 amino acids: CASSLRTEGIYEQYF. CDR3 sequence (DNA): TGCGCCAGCAGCCTACGGACGGAGGGCATCTACGAGCAGTACTTC.

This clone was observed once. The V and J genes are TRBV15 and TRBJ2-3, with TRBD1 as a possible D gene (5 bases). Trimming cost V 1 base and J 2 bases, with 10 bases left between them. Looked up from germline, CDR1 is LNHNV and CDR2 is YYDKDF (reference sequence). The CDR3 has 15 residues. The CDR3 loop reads CATSRGSRVTDTQYF. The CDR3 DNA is TGTGCCACCAGCAGAGGATCCAGGGTCACAGATACGCAGTATTTT.

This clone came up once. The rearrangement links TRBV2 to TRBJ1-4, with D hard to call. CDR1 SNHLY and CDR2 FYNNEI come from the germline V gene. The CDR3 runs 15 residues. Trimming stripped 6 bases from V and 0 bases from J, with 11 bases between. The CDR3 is CASSHTFATNEKLFF. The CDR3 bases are TGTGCCAGCAGCCATACATTCGCAACTAATGAAAAACTGTTTTTT.

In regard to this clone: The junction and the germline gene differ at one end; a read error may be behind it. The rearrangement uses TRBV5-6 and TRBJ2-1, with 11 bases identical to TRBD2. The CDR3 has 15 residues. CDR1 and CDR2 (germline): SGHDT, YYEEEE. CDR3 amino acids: CASSLATSGALGLVF. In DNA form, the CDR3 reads TGTGCCAGCAGCTTGGCGACTAGCGGGGCGCTCGGGTTGGTCTTC.

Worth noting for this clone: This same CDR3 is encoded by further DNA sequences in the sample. In nucleotides, the CDR3 is TGTGCCAGCAGCCCCACGGGGGGGTACAATGAGCAGTTCTTC. As protein: CASSPTGGYNEQFF. The chain carries TRBV5-4 and TRBJ2-1; 8 bases match TRBD2. Trimming took 4 bases from V and 4 from J; bases not matched to a gene: 4. CDR1 is SGHNT and CDR2 is YYREEE in the germline V gene (reference sequence). There are 14 residues in the CDR3.

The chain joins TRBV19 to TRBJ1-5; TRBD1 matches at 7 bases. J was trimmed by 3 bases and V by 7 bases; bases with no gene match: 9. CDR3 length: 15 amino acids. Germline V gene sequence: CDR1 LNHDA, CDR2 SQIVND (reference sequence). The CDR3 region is CASTETGPYNQPQHF. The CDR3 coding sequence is TGTGCCAGTACGGAGACAGGGCCCTACAATCAGCCCCAGCATTTT.

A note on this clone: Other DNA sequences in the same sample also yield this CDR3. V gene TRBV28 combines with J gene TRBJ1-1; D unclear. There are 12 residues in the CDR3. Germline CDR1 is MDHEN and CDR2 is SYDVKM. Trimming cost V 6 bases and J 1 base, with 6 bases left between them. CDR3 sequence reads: CASSLTNTEAFF. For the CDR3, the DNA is TGTGCCAGCAGCCTGACGAACACTGAAGCTTTCTTT.

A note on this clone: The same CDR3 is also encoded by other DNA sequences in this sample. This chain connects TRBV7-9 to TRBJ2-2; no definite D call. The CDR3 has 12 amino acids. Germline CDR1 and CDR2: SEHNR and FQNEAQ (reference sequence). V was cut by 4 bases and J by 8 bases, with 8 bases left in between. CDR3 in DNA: TGTGCCAGCAGCTCACTTTTGGGGGAGCTGTTTTTT. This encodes CASSSLLGELFF.

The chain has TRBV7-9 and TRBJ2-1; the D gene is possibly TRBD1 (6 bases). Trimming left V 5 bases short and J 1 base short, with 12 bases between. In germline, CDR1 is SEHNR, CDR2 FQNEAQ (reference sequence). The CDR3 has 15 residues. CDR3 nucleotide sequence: TGTGCCAGCAGCCCTCAGGGGATGTCCTACAATGAGCAGTTCTTC. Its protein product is CASSPQGMSYNEQFF.

DNA for the CDR3: TGTGCCAGTAGTATAACAGCGACTAAGAGCAATCAGCCCCAGCATTTT. Residues: CASSITATKSNQPQHF. V gene TRBV19 combines with J gene TRBJ1-5, with D uncertain. Germline V gives CDR1 LNHDA, CDR2 SQIVND (reference sequence). There are 16 residues in the CDR3. V was cut by 2 bases and J by 1 base, with 12 bases left in between.

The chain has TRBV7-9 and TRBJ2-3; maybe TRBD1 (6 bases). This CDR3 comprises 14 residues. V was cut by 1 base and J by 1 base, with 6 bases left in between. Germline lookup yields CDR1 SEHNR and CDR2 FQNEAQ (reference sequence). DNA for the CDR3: TGTGCCAGCAGCTTAGAGGGGGGCACAGATACGCAGTATTTT. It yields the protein CASSLEGGTDTQYF. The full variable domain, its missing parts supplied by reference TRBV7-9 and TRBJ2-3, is DTGVSQNPRHKITKRGQNVTFRCDPISEHNRLYWYRQTLGQGPEFLTYFQNEAQLEKSRLLSDRFSAERPKGSFSTLEIQRTEQGDSAMYLCASSLEGGTDTQYFGPGTRLTVL.